This T cell receptor (beta chain) was observed in a study of identical twins. Study results and caveats: Invariant populations such as MAIT and iNKT cells could partly muddle zero-insertion analyses.

TCRdb re-derived calls from the 5' RACE reads in MiXCR, one entry per CDR3 protein. The data hold some 760,000 distinct CDR3 sequences, with 15% to 20% observed a single time. V gave up 1 base and J gave up 2 bases; unmatched junction bases: 7. Germline V gene sequence: CDR1 SGHDN, CDR2 FVKESK. The CDR3 is 16 residues long. This clonotype was counted a few times. Its antigen is unknown. This same sample was also taken into another study, of T cells expressing NK-cell markers. This second study notes: Of the CD8+ T cells in six or seven donors, roughly 1.0-7.5% belonged to dominant NKG2C+ clonotypes. There were a handful of donors in whom these clonotypes also led the CD3+CD56-NKG2C+ fraction. No clear determination of HCMV specificity was made for expanded NKG2C+ T cell clones.

This sequence originates from a young woman in good health. Sequenced material: PBMCs. This chain links TRBV14 with TRBJ2-5, with TRBD1 matching over 7 bases. The CDR3 is CASSQAEGAPQETQYF. The CDR3 DNA follows: TGTGCCAGCAGCCAAGCTGAGGGGGCCCCTCAAGAGACCCAGTACTTC.